This TCR beta chain is drawn from a study of blood T cells in healthy people across ages. V lost 4 bases, J lost 5 bases, and 5 bases stayed unmatched. The CDR3 is 14 amino acids. Germline V CDR1 and CDR2: DFQATT, SNEGSKA (reference sequence). A J-beta primer mix and a sample-barcoded 5' primer were used in a second PCR of roughly 6 to 11 cycles. One entry per CDR3 protein results from TCRdb running MiXCR on the 5' RACE reads. The sample lists about 680,000 distinct CDR3 sequences; approximately 50% were seen once. This clonotype was obtained from a woman in her sixties in good health. The sequenced material came from blood. The chain carries TRBV20-1 and TRBJ2-1; 10 nucleotides match TRBD2. CDR3 residues: CSAIRTSGNNEQFF. CDR3 DNA sequence: TGCAGTGCTATAAGGACTAGCGGTAACAATGAGCAGTTCTTC.